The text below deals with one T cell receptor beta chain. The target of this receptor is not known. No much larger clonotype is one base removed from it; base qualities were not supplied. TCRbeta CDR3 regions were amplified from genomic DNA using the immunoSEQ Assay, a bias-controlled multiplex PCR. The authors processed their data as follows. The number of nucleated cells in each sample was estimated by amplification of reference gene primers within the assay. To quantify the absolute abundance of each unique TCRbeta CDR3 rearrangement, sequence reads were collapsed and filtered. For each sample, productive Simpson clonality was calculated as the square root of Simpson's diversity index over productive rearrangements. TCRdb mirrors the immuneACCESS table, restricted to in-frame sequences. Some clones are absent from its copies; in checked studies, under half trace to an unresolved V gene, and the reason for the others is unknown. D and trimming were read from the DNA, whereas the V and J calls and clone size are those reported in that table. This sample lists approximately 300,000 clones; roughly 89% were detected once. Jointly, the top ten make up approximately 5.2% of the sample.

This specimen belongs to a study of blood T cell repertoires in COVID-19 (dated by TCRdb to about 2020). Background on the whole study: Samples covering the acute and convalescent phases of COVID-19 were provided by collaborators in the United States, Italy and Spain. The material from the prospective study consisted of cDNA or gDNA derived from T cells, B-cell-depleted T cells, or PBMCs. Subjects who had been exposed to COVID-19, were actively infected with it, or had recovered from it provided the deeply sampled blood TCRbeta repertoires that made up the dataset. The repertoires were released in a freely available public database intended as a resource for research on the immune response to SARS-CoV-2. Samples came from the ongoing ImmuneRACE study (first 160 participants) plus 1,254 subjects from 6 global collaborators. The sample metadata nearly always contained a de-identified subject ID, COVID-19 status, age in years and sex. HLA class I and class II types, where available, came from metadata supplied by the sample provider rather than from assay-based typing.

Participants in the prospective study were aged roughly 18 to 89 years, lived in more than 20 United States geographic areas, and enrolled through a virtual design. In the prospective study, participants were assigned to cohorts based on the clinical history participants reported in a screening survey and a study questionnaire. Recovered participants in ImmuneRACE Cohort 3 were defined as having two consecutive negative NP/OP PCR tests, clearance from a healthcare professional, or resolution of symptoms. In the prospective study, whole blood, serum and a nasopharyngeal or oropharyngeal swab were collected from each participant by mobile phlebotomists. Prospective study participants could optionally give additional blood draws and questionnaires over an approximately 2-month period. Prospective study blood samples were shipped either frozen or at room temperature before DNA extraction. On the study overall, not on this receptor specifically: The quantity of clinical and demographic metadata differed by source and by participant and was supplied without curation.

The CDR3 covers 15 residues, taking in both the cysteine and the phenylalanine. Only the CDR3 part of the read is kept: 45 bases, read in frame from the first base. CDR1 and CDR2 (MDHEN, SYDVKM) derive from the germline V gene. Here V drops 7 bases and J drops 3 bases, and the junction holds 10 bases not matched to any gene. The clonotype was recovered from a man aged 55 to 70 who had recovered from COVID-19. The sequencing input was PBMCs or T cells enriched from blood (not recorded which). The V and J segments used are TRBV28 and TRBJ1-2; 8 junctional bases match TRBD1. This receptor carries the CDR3 CASKVDQGADYGYTF. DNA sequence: TGTGCCAGCAAGGTGGACCAGGGGGCGGACTATGGCTACACCTTC.